The next 10 T cell receptor beta chains were all read from a single sample in a study of cytomegalovirus exposure and HLA in healthy donors (dated 2017 in TCRdb). To prepare the library, the immunoSEQ multiplex PCR assay was applied. For the multiplex PCR, a mixture combining 60 forward primers for TCR Vbeta segments and 13 reverse primers for TCR Jbeta segments was used. TCRdb took this table from immuneACCESS and kept in-frame rearrangements with V and J called. Such tables lack part of the clones; where checked against another copy, unresolved V genes explain under half of the gap, and the rest is unexplained. For this sample the table gives 200,000 to 250,000 clones, of which over 60% were detected only once. Around 2% of the sample is taken by the ten largest. Sequencing used PBMCs. The origin of the receptors is a man between 18 and 29 years old in good health and CMV-seronegative.

This chain links TRBV5-4 with TRBJ2-5; perhaps TRBD2 as D (5 bases). This CDR3 contains 15 residues. The V and J ends lost 1 base and 5 bases respectively, with 15 bases between them. Per germline, CDR1 SGHNT and CDR2 YYREEE (reference sequence). DNA for the CDR3: TGTGCCAGCAGCTTGATGGAGGTGGAGGAGGAGACCCAGTACTTC. It specifies CASSLMEVEEETQYF.

With regard to this clone: The same CDR3 arises from other DNA sequences in this sample as well. The chain has TRBV11-2 and TRBJ1-3, with 8 bases that match TRBD1. The CDR3 has 14 residues. The germline V gene has CDR1 SGHAT and CDR2 FQNNGV. V lost 6 bases and J lost 2; bases outside the gene matches: 3. CDR3: CASSSQGAGNTIYF. As DNA, the CDR3 is TGTGCCAGCAGTTCACAGGGGGCTGGAAACACCATATATTTT.

This clone was found a few times. The CDR3 DNA follows: TGTGCCAGCAGATTTGGGGAGCGGTCCTACAATGAGCAGTTCTTC. Protein product: CASRFGERSYNEQFF. The V and J genes are TRBV7-2 and TRBJ2-1; possible D gene TRBD2, 5 bases. The CDR3 is 15 amino acids. In germline, CDR1 is SGHTA, CDR2 FQGNSA. Trimming shortened V by 6 bases and J by 1 base, and 13 bases separated the two germline ends.

In its sample, this clone was seen a few times. CDR3: CASSRSGAGANVLTF. The CDR3 coding sequence is TGTGCCAGCAGTCGGTCAGGGGCTGGGGCCAACGTCCTGACTTTC. The V call is TRBV28, the J call TRBJ2-6, with D possibly matching TRBD1 (6 bases). Germline V CDR1 and CDR2: MDHEN, SYDVKM. V was clipped by 5 bases and J by 2 bases, with 10 bases between them. The CDR3 totals 15 residues.

The rearrangement uses TRBV25-1 and TRBJ2-1; D is possibly TRBD1 (6 bases). The germline V gene has CDR1 MGHDK and CDR2 SYGVNS. Trimming left V 7 bases short and J 7 bases short, with 14 bases between. This CDR3 has 13 residues. This CDR3 reads CASTLTQGNEQFF. The DNA of the CDR3 is TGTGCCAGCACTCTAACACAGGGAAATGAGCAGTTCTTC.

The chain uses TRBV7-2 and TRBJ1-4, with D tentatively TRBD1 (6 bases). V shed 1 base and J shed 6 bases, with 12 bases lying between them. The CDR3 is made up of 15 amino acids. The germline V gene encodes CDR1 SGHTA and CDR2 FQGNSA. DNA for the CDR3: TGTGCCAGCAGCTTAGGTGGGGGCGGGCATGAAAAACTGTTTTTT. This codes for CASSLGGGGHEKLFF.

The chain joins TRBV13 to TRBJ2-5; D perhaps matches TRBD1 (5 bases). Germline V gene lookup returns CDR1 PRHDT and CDR2 FYEKMQ (reference sequence). Trimming removed 5 bases at V and 2 bases at J, with 6 bases between. The CDR3 is 12 amino acids. CDR3 amino acids: CASSRQQETQYF. The DNA of the CDR3 is TGTGCCAGCAGCCGACAGCAAGAGACCCAGTACTTC. The full variable domain, in which reference TRBV13 and TRBJ2-5 provide the parts outside the CDR3, is AAGVIQSPRHLIKEKRETATLKCYPIPRHDTVYWYQQGPGQDPQFLISFYEKMQSDKGSIPDRFSAQQFSDYHSELNMSSLELGDSALYFCASSRQQETQYFGPGTRLLVL.

This clone was recorded only once. The genes are TRBV30 and TRBJ2-7, with 9 nucleotides matching TRBD1. After removal of 5 bases from V and 3 bases from J, the junction contained 14 bases not matched to a gene. The CDR3 has 16 residues. Germline loops: CDR1 GTSNPN, CDR2 SVGIG (reference sequence). In DNA form, the CDR3 reads TGTGCCTGGGGAAAAGGCCCCGGGACAGGGTTCTACGAGCAGTACTTC. This sequence encodes CAWGKGPGTGFYEQYF. Complete variable domain (other parts from reference TRBV30 and TRBJ2-7): SQTIHQWPATLVQPVGSPLSLECTVEGTSNPNLYWYRQAAGRGLQLLFYSVGIGQISSEVPQNLSASRPQDRQFILSSKKLLLSDSGFYLCAWGKGPGTGFYEQYFGPGTRLTVT.

This clone was observed many times. The chain has TRBV18 and TRBJ2-1; TRBD2 might be the D (6 bases). Germline assignment: CDR1 KGHSH and CDR2 LQKENI. This CDR3 is built from 14 residues. Trimming left V 3 bases short and J 7 bases short, with 13 bases between. The CDR3 reads CASSPNPSVNEQFF. The CDR3 DNA is TGTGCCAGCTCACCTAATCCTAGCGTTAATGAGCAGTTCTTC.

The sample holds a few counts of this clone. The rearrangement links TRBV6-1 to TRBJ2-4; 10 bases are a match to TRBD2. J lost 6 bases, V lost 8 bases, and 4 bases had no gene match. Germline V gene data show CDR1 as MNHNS and CDR2 as SASEGT. The CDR3 spans 13 residues. The DNA for the CDR3 is TGTGCCAGCGAGGGACTAGCGATAAACATTCAGTACTTC. It translates to CASEGLAINIQYF.